These T cell receptor beta chains were read from a single sample in a study of patients and donors after allogeneic stem cell transplantation. Each CDR3 protein is one row after TCRdb ran MiXCR on the RT-PCR reads. The table lists about 200,000 distinct CDR3 sequences, around 40% of them singletons. The sequencing input was blood, either unsorted or a sorted T cell fraction (not recorded which). These TCRs come from a human donor who was either an allogeneic HSCT recipient or a stem cell or donor lymphocyte infusion donor (not recorded which). It is not recorded whose cells these are; they may come from a transplant donor. Both conserved end residues are part of each CDR3. The order of the fields is V gene, J gene, clone size, D gene, CDR3 DNA, CDR3 protein. The D gene is left open where the match is weak. Some rows have no size entry. The others give once, few or many, or a class for an expanded clone.

TRBV7-8	TRBJ1-1	few	-	TGTGCCAGCAGCTTCCCAAATGATGGGACTGAAGCTTTCTTT	CASSFPNDGTEAFF
TRBV12-3/TRBV12-4	TRBJ1-1	-	TRBD1	TGTGCCAGCACCTTAGGGACAGGGTACCAGGAAGCTTTCTTT	CASTLGTGYQEAFF
TRBV10-3	TRBJ1-3	few	-	TGTGCCATCAGTGAGTTAGTGGGCTCTGGAAACACCATATATTTT	CAISELVGSGNTIYF
TRBV18	TRBJ1-2	-	TRBD1	TGTGCCAGCTCAGGGACAGGGGATTCGCGCGGCTACACCTTC	CASSGTGDSRGYTF
TRBV24-1	TRBJ2-3	-	-	TGTGCCACCAGTGTAGGGGCTCGGGATACGCAGTATTTT	CATSVGARDTQYF
TRBV12-3/TRBV12-4	TRBJ1-2	few	-	TGTGCCAGCAGACCCGGGATCCTGATTGACTATGGCTACACCTTC	CASRPGILIDYGYTF
TRBV7-2	TRBJ1-2	-	-	TGTGCCAGCAGCTTAGGAGGAAAGAACTATGGCTACACCTTC	CASSLGGKNYGYTF
TRBV9	TRBJ1-4	-	TRBD1	TGTGCCAGCAGCGGAGGGACAGGGGACGAAAAACTGTTTTTT	CASSGGTGDEKLFF
TRBV7-8	TRBJ1-2	-	-	TGTGCCAGCACGTCCTACTCGACGGAGAACTATGGCTACACCTTC	CASTSYSTENYGYTF
TRBV7-9	TRBJ1-2	-	-	TGTGCCAGCAGCCGGACGGATAACTATGGCTACACCTTC	CASSRTDNYGYTF
TRBV3-1	TRBJ2-7	-	-	TGTGCCAGCAGCGTCGGTGATAGGCAGTACTTC	CASSVGDRQYF